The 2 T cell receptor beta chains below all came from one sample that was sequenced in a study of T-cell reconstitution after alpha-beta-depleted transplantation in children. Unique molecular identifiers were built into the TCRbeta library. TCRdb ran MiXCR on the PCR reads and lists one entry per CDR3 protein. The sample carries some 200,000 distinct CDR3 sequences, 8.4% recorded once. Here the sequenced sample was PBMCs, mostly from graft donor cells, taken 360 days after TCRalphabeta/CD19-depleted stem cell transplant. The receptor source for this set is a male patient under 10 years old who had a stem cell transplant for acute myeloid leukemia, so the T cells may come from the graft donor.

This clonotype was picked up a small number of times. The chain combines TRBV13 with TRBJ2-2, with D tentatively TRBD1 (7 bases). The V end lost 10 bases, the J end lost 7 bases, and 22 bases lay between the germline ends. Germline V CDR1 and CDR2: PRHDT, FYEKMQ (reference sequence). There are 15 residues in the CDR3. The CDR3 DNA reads TGTGCCACCAGTTTGGTGGAGGGGGCTGACGGGGAGCTGTTTTTT. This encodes CATSLVEGADGELFF.

The CDR3 DNA sequence: TGCGCCAGCAGTGCCCCGACAGGGGTAGGCTACACCTTC. The encoded protein is CASSAPTGVGYTF. The chain combines TRBV10-2 with TRBJ1-2, with 8 bases matching TRBD1. CDR1 WSHSY and CDR2 SAAADI come from the germline V gene. The V gene end was trimmed by 4 bases and the J gene end by 8 bases; junction bases not matched to a gene: 6. The CDR3 is made up of 13 amino acids.